This T cell receptor (beta chain) stems from a study of control samples from healthy donors and cancer patients. V was clipped by 7 bases and J by 0 bases, with 12 bases between them. CDR1 and CDR2 (germline): MDHEN, SYDVKM. The CDR3 runs 14 residues. Sequencing was performed with immunoSEQ multiplex PCR; in TCRdb, only in-frame clones are kept and a portion is missing. The table records approximately 140,000 clones, nearly 90% of them present only once. The source is a man aged 45-65 years with head and neck cancer. The sequenced sample was PBMCs. The genes are TRBV28 and TRBJ1-1; D might be TRBD1 (6 bases). CDR3 coding DNA: TGTGCCAGCACCTACAGGGAAATGAACACTGAAGCTTTCTTT. Amino acids: CASTYREMNTEAFF.